The 14 T cell receptor beta chains listed next were all sequenced from one sample in a study of neurological immune-mediated disorders. Using its own MiXCR run on the 5' RACE reads, TCRdb lists one record per CDR3 protein. There are about 31,000 distinct CDR3 sequences in the sample; about 14% occur only once, and roughly 5.6% lies in the top ten. Time point described: technical triplicate 2. Sequencing input: CD4+ T cells from blood. These receptors all come from a female donor with HTLV-1-associated myelopathy (HAM/TSP).

This clonotype was seen repeatedly, ten times or more. This rearrangement joins TRBV20-1 to TRBJ2-4; TRBD2 is a possible D gene (6 bases). The CDR3 covers 13 residues. The V end was cut by 5 bases, the J end by 5 bases, with 13 bases between. Per germline, CDR1 DFQATT and CDR2 SNEGSKA (reference sequence). For the CDR3, the DNA is TGCAGTGCTTTTCTTAGCGGTGAAAACATTCAGTACTTC. This gives the protein CSAFLSGENIQYF.

This clonotype was counted ten times or more. The chain employs TRBV15 and TRBJ2-5, with 7 bases that match TRBD2. This CDR3 region has 14 residues. Germline CDR1 LNHNV, CDR2 YYDKDF (reference sequence). V trimming: 2 bases; J trimming: 4 bases; junction bases outside the gene matches: 4. The CDR3 DNA sequence: TGTGCCACCAGCAGACCGGAGCGGGGAGAGACCCAGTACTTC. Translating it yields CATSRPERGETQYF.

This clonotype was recorded at least ten times. The V and J genes are TRBV4-3 and TRBJ1-3; no clear D gene. CDR3 length equals 15 residues. V dropped 0 bases and J dropped 4 bases, with 10 bases sitting between them. CDR1 is LGHNA and CDR2 is YSLEER in the germline V gene. The CDR3 DNA reads as TGCGCCAGCAGCCAAGAATCGTCGACCGGAAACACCATATATTTT. As protein: CASSQESSTGNTIYF.

This clonotype showed up many times. The rearrangement links TRBV5-8 to TRBJ1-2; 12 nucleotides line up with TRBD1. Germline assignment: CDR1 SGHTS and CDR2 YDEGEE. V lost 4 bases and J lost 7; bases outside the gene matches: 11. The CDR3 is 16 residues long. CDR3 in amino acids: CASSRMPGQGARGYTF. The CDR3 DNA reads TGTGCCAGCAGCCGGATGCCGGGACAGGGGGCGCGTGGCTACACCTTC.

This clonotype was picked up many times. V and J are TRBV20-1 and TRBJ2-3; 11 nucleotides align to TRBD2. Germline lookup yields CDR1 DFQATT and CDR2 SNEGSKA (reference sequence). The CDR3 runs 17 residues. J was trimmed by 5 bases and V by 0 bases; bases with no gene match: 10. CDR3 DNA: TGCAGTGCTAGAGATCCCCTCGTTACTAGCGGGAGAGATACGCAGTATTTT. This sequence encodes CSARDPLVTSGRDTQYF.

In its sample, this clonotype was seen many times. This rearrangement joins TRBV7-2 to TRBJ1-1; the match to TRBD1 covers 7 bases. V lost 7 bases, J lost 0 bases, and 8 bases stayed unmatched. Germline CDR1 and CDR2: SGHTA and FQGNSA. The CDR3 runs to 15 residues. In DNA, the CDR3 is TGTGCCAGCACGACAAACAGGGGTATGAACACTGAAGCTTTCTTT. It encodes CASTTNRGMNTEAFF.

There are a few counts of this clonotype. This chain links TRBV7-2 with TRBJ1-2; D remains ambiguous. The V gene lost 0 bases and the J gene lost 7 bases, with 9 bases spanning the gap. CDR1 SGHTA and CDR2 FQGNSA come from the germline V gene. The CDR3 extends over 13 amino acids. The CDR3 DNA reads as TGTGCCAGCAGCTTAGCCCGGGGAGGTGGCTACACCTTC. Amino acid sequence: CASSLARGGGYTF.

The sample holds many counts of this clonotype. This sequence joins TRBV2 and TRBJ2-3; no clear D gene. This CDR3 is built from 15 residues. V was pared by 8 bases and J by 2 bases, with 17 bases between. CDR1 SNHLY and CDR2 FYNNEI come from the germline V gene. The CDR3 DNA is TGTGCCAGCTACTACGACGTTGGCAACACAGATACGCAGTATTTT. This codes for CASYYDVGNTDTQYF.

This clonotype has ten or more counts. The chain has TRBV19 and TRBJ2-2; tentatively, D is TRBD2 (6 bases). V shed 6 bases and J shed 1 base, with 12 bases lying between them. Germline CDR1 is LNHDA and CDR2 is SQIVND (reference sequence). The CDR3 has 15 residues. The CDR3, as DNA: TGTGCCAGTAGGCCCGGGGGTGTGAACACCGGGGAGCTGTTTTTT. This translates into CASRPGGVNTGELFF.

This clonotype was detected ten times or more. This chain links TRBV20-1 with TRBJ2-5; D ambiguous. The CDR3 contains 12 residues. The V end lost 8 bases, the J end lost 0 bases, and 10 bases lay between the germline ends. Germline V lookup: CDR1 DFQATT, CDR2 SNEGSKA (reference sequence). Here the CDR3 reads CSPIRDQETQYF. The CDR3 coding sequence is TGCAGTCCAATTCGGGACCAAGAGACCCAGTACTTC.

The rearrangement uses TRBV20-1 and TRBJ2-7; maybe TRBD1 (5 bases). V lost 0 bases and J 3 bases, leaving 9 bases between the germline ends. CDR1 and CDR2 from the germline V gene are DFQATT and SNEGSKA (reference sequence). This CDR3 region has 13 residues. The CDR3 reads CSARDRQGYEQYF. CDR3 in DNA: TGCAGTGCTAGAGATCGGCAGGGCTACGAGCAGTACTTC.

This clonotype was counted ten times or more. This chain links TRBV20-1 with TRBJ2-5; no clear D. CDR1 and CDR2 (germline): DFQATT, SNEGSKA (reference sequence). The CDR3 has 11 residues. V was clipped by 8 bases and J by 1 base, with 8 bases between them. CDR3 nucleotides: TGCAGTTCCTTGGGCCAAGAGACCCAGTACTTC. Translation gives CSSLGQETQYF.

This clonotype occurred many times. V gene TRBV7-2 combines with J gene TRBJ2-3, with 16 positions matching TRBD2. The trim removed 4 bases at V and 6 bases at J, leaving 7 bases unmatched. This CDR3 has 17 residues. The germline V gene encodes CDR1 SGHTA and CDR2 FQGNSA. CDR3 coding DNA: TGTGCCAGCAGCTCGGGGACTAGCGGGGGGGCCGTGGATACGCAGTATTTT. Encoded protein: CASSSGTSGGAVDTQYF.

In this sample, this clonotype turned up many times. The V and J genes are TRBV7-9 and TRBJ2-5; TRBD2 aligns across 13 bases. Losses at the gene ends were 5 bases for V and 4 bases for J; bases not matched to a gene: 4. The germline V gene encodes CDR1 SEHNR and CDR2 FQNEAQ (reference sequence). The CDR3 contains 15 residues. Here the CDR3 reads CASSRTSGGVETQYF. The CDR3 nucleotides read TGTGCCAGCAGCAGAACTAGCGGGGGGGTAGAGACCCAGTACTTC.